These 6 T cell receptor beta chains came from one sample sequenced in a study of a mutant IDH1 vaccine in newly diagnosed glioma. Method: immunoSEQ multiplex PCR; TCRdb's copy keeps in-frame clones and lacks some. The profile shows about 11,000 clones, around 89% of them singletons. The antigens these receptors bind are not known. Time point defined: week 23, last vaccination. A single vaccine dose contained 300 ug of mutant IDH1 20-mer peptide, and topical imiquimod was used with it. The material was PBMCs, obtained from a glioma patient whose treatment included an IDH1 peptide vaccine. The receptor source for this set is a woman aged 40 to 55 with glioma. Some clones in this sample may be carry-over from other donors' samples.

This sequence joins TRBV2 and TRBJ1-1; possible D gene TRBD1, 5 bases. CDR1 is SNHLY, CDR2 FYNNEI, per germline. The V end lost 7 bases, the J end lost 3 bases, and 18 bases lay between the germline ends. The CDR3 is 15 amino acids. For the CDR3, the DNA is TGTGCCAGCACGGGGGGTTACCTGGAGGACACTGAAGCTTTCTTT. It yields the protein CASTGGYLEDTEAFF.

The genes are TRBV5-1 and TRBJ2-3; the D gene is possibly TRBD2 (5 bases). CDR3 size: 12 residues. V was trimmed by 7 bases and J by 4 bases, leaving 10 bases between them. Germline values: CDR1 SGHRS, CDR2 YFSETQ. CDR3 in DNA: TGCGCCAGCGGACTGTCAGCAGATACGCAGTATTTT. Translated, it gives CASGLSADTQYF.

The V and J genes are TRBV27 and TRBJ1-2, with D perhaps TRBD1 (6 bases). Germline V gene sequence: CDR1 MNHEY, CDR2 SMNVEV (reference sequence). The CDR3 length is 14 residues. Trimming left V 6 bases short and J 4 bases short, with 15 bases between. CDR3 in amino acids: CASSPGGRIYGYTF. In nucleotides, the CDR3 is TGTGCCAGCAGCCCTGGGGGGCGAATCTATGGCTACACCTTC.

V gene TRBV19 combines with J gene TRBJ2-1; D ambiguous. The V end was cut by 5 bases, the J end by 7 bases, with 12 bases between. The CDR3 totals 13 residues. CDR1 is LNHDA and CDR2 is SQIVND in the germline V gene (reference sequence). CDR3 residues: CASSGDYRNEQFF. The CDR3, as DNA: TGTGCCAGTAGTGGTGATTATAGGAATGAGCAGTTCTTC.

This sequence joins TRBV30 and TRBJ1-2; D gene uncertain. Trimming took 0 bases from V and 3 from J, leaving 11 bases between them. CDR1 is GTSNPN, CDR2 SVGIG, per germline (reference sequence). The CDR3 has 14 residues. As DNA, the CDR3 is TGTGCCTGGAGTGTGGGAGGGCTTCACTATGGCTACACCTTC. Amino acids: CAWSVGGLHYGYTF.

This chain uses TRBV7-9 with TRBJ1-1; a possible D gene is TRBD1 (6 bases). Germline values: CDR1 SEHNR, CDR2 FQNEAQ (reference sequence). Trimming took off 5 bases at V and 0 bases at J, with 10 bases between the two ends. The CDR3 is made up of 14 amino acids. The CDR3 nucleotides are TGTGCCAGCAGCCCGGACAGCCTGAACACTGAAGCTTTCTTT. This codes for CASSPDSLNTEAFF.